Many counts were recorded for the clone carrying this T cell receptor beta chain. Its antigen is unidentified. TCR beta CDR3 regions were amplified from RNA transcripts. First-round RT-PCR of the TCR CDR3 relied on the HTBI primer set. From the multiplex PCR reads, TCRdb called clonotypes with MiXCR, one entry per CDR3 protein. The sample contains about 250,000 distinct CDR3 sequences, 13% to 15% of which appear only once. The data stem from a study of T cells in Graves' hyperthyroidism and ophthalmopathy. Study in general: The blood sample was taken at first diagnosis, before treatment began.

Patients aged 18 to 65 had newly diagnosed hyperthyroidism of under 2 months' duration. V dropped 4 bases and J dropped 5; count of bases not matched to a gene: 6. From germline, CDR1 is LGHDT and CDR2 YNNKEL (reference sequence). The CDR3 sequence is 14 residues long. Points from the study as a whole: Blood also showed most of the thyroid clonotypes that were expanded above 0.001. For ophthalmopathy, model prediction preceded onset by a median 6.5 months.

Material: blood. This receptor was obtained from a woman in her forties or fifties with Graves' hyperthyroidism that later progressed to Graves' ophthalmopathy. The chain carries TRBV3-1 and TRBJ2-5, with 8 bases aligning to TRBD2. This CDR3 reads CASSLREGLETQYF. The CDR3 DNA reads TGTGCCAGCAGCCTACGGGAGGGCCTCGAGACCCAGTACTTC.